The present entry profiles one TCR beta chain with its context. The target antigen is unknown. This sample stems from a study of post-analysis software for immune sequencing data. Findings and caveats of the study: Samples sharing a preparation batch grouped tightly together when assessed by F measure. Controls had significantly higher normalized Chao1 diversity than multiple sclerosis patients. Among 5 or 6 TRBV segments more frequent in patients than controls were TRBV5-6, TRBV5-1 and TRBV20-1.

This CDR3 has 12 amino acids. V lost 4 bases and J lost 7, with 7 bases in between. Germline lookup yields CDR1 SGHTA and CDR2 FQGNSA. Prepared TCR beta cDNA libraries contained unique molecular identifiers. Some 500,000 cDNA molecules were obtained per 1 to 10 million input T cells. TCRdb redid the calling of the PCR reads with MiXCR, one entry per CDR3 protein. The table has hundreds of thousands of distinct CDR3 sequences, roughly three fifths seen once. The TCR sequence derives from a girl aged 2 to 9 with multiple sclerosis. V is TRBV7-2 and J is TRBJ2-2; D remains unclear. Sequenced: blood. The DNA of the CDR3 is TGTGCCAGCAGCTCCACCGGCGGGGAGCTGTTTTTT. Its protein product is CASSSTGGELFF.